This entry describes one TCR beta chain. The data were produced by immunoSEQ multiplex PCR, yet TCRdb's version contains in-frame clones alone and is incomplete. The profile shows tens of thousands of clones, more than 90% of them singletons. These data originate in a study of blood T cell repertoires in COVID-19. This CDR3 has 16 amino acids. Looked up from germline, CDR1 is GTSNPN and CDR2 is SVGIG (reference sequence). V was clipped by 3 bases and J by 4 bases; unmatched bases: 13. The sequence was collected from a human donor in a cohort sampled during active COVID-19. The genes are TRBV30 and TRBJ2-3, with TRBD1 matching 7 bases. The sample consisted of peripheral blood. The CDR3 reads CAWRPRDSLNPDTQYF. The CDR3 nucleotides read TGTGCCTGGAGGCCCCGGGACAGTCTAAATCCAGATACGCAGTATTTT. Using reference TRBV30 and TRBJ2-3 for the parts outside the CDR3, the full variable domain is SQTIHQWPATLVQPVGSPLSLECTVEGTSNPNLYWYRQAAGRGLQLLFYSVGIGQISSEVPQNLSASRPQDRQFILSSKKLLLSDSGFYLCAWRPRDSLNPDTQYFGPGTRLTVL.